One sample yielded the 8 T cell receptor beta chains listed below, sequenced in a study of memory CD4+ T cells and cytomegalovirus serostatus. The data were produced by immunoSEQ multiplex PCR, yet TCRdb's version contains in-frame clones alone and is incomplete. The sample comprises tens of thousands of clones, 79% of which are singletons, and 0.9% to 1.2% rests with the top ten. The sort gate was single viable CD3+CD4+CD8-CD45RO+ cells for memory CD4+ T cells. Sequencing was done on a sample of memory CD4+ T cells from blood. The receptor source for this set is an adult in good health and CMV-seronegative.

The chain uses TRBV6-5 and TRBJ2-1, with 8 bases identical to TRBD2. Trimming took 2 bases from V and 7 from J; bases not matched to a gene: 7. CDR3 size: 15 residues. CDR1 and CDR2 (germline): MNHEY, SVGAGI. The CDR3 DNA follows: TGTGCCAGCAGTTACCAGCGGGAGAAGGGGAATGAGCAGTTCTTC. As protein: CASSYQREKGNEQFF.

The chain is built from TRBV4-3 and TRBJ1-5, with D possibly TRBD1 on 6 matching bases. The CDR3 is made up of 15 amino acids. CDR1 is LGHNA and CDR2 is YSLEER in the germline V gene. V lost 1 base, J lost 8 bases, and 15 bases lay in between. CDR3 protein: CASSQARTVGEPQHF. For the CDR3, the DNA is TGCGCCAGCAGCCAAGCCCGGACAGTGGGGGAGCCCCAGCATTTT.

Points on this clone: Additional DNA sequences in this sample encode the identical CDR3. V and J are TRBV10-1 and TRBJ2-5; D may be TRBD2 (5 bases). The CDR3 has 14 residues. Trimming took off 0 bases at V and 3 bases at J, with 8 bases between the two ends. Germline V lookup: CDR1 WNHNN, CDR2 SYGVQD (reference sequence). CDR3 DNA: TGCGCCAGCAGTGAGTCGGACGGGAAAGAGACCCAGTACTTC. It codes for CASSESDGKETQYF.

The J gene is TRBJ2-5, the V gene TRBV30, with 9 bases that match TRBD1. J was trimmed by 5 bases and V by 4 bases; bases with no gene match: 11. Germline V gives CDR1 GTSNPN, CDR2 SVGIG (reference sequence). This CDR3 spans 15 amino acids. Here the CDR3 DNA reads TGTGCCTGGACTACGGGACAGGGAGTAAGGGAGACCCAGTACTTC. It specifies CAWTTGQGVRETQYF.

This clone was detected only a few times. V and J are TRBV29-1 and TRBJ2-7; D is unresolved. V shed 3 bases and J shed 1 base, with 10 bases lying between them. Germline V gene lookup returns CDR1 SQVTM and CDR2 ANQGSEA. This CDR3 has 13 amino acids. CDR3 protein: CSVEVPPSYEQYF. The DNA of the CDR3 is TGCAGCGTTGAGGTACCCCCGTCCTACGAGCAGTACTTC.

This chain uses TRBV19 with TRBJ1-5, with D perhaps matching TRBD1 (5 bases). Germline-derived CDR1 and CDR2 are LNHDA and SQIVND (reference sequence). The V end was cut by 6 bases, the J end by 5 bases, with 17 bases between. The CDR3 spans 15 residues. CDR3 DNA: TGTGCCAGTAGACCCTTAAGAGGGGTCGATCAGCCCCAGCATTTT. The encoded protein is CASRPLRGVDQPQHF.

V gene TRBV7-2 combines with J gene TRBJ2-1; tentative D call: TRBD2 (5 bases). From germline, CDR1 is SGHTA and CDR2 FQGNSA. Trimming took off 0 bases at V and 2 bases at J, with 8 bases between the two ends. The CDR3 has 15 residues. The CDR3 spells CASSLAGAPYNEQFF. The DNA of the CDR3 is TGTGCCAGCAGCTTAGCGGGAGCCCCCTACAATGAGCAGTTCTTC.

The CDR3 reads CASSDQGTTGELFF. The CDR3 DNA is TGTGCCAGCAGTGATCAGGGGACCACCGGGGAGCTGTTTTTT. The V gene is TRBV2, the J gene TRBJ2-2, with a possible D match to TRBD1 (6 bases). CDR3 length: 14 amino acids. The V end was cut by 3 bases, the J end by 4 bases, with 9 bases between. Per germline, CDR1 SNHLY and CDR2 FYNNEI.